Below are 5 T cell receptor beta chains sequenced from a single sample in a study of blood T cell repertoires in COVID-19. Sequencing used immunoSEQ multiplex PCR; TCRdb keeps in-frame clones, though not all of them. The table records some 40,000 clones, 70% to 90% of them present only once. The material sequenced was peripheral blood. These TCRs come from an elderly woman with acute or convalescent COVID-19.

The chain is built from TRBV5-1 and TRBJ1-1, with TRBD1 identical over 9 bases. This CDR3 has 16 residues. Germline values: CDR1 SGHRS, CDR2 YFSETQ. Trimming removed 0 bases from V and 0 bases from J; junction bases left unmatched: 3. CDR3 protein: CASSLGGTGMNTEAFF. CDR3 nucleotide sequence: TGCGCCAGCAGCTTGGGAGGGACAGGGATGAACACTGAAGCTTTCTTT. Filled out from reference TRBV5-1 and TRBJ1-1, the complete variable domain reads KAGVTQTPRYLIKTRGQQVTLSCSPISGHRSVSWYQQTPGQGLQFLFEYFSETQRNKGNFPGRFSGRQFSNSRSEMNVSTLELGDSALYLCASSLGGTGMNTEAFFGQGTRLTVV.

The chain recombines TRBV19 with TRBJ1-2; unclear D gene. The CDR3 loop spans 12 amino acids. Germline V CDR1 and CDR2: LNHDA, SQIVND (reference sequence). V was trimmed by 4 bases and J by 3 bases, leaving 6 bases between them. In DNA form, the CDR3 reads TGTGCCAGTAGTAGGGGAGACTATGGCTACACCTTC. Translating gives CASSRGDYGYTF.

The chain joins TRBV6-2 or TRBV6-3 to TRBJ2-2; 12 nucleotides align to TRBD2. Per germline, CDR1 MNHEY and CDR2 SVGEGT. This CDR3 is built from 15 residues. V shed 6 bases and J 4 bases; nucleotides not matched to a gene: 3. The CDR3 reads CASSETSGSTGELFF. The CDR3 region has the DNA TGTGCCAGCAGCGAGACTAGCGGGAGCACCGGGGAGCTGTTTTTT.

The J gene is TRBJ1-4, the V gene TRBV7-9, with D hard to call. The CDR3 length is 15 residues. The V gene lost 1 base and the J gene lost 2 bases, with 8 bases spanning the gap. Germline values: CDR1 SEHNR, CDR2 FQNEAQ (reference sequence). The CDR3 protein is CASSLDLSTNEKLFF. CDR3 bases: TGTGCCAGCAGCTTAGACTTATCGACTAATGAAAAACTGTTTTTT.

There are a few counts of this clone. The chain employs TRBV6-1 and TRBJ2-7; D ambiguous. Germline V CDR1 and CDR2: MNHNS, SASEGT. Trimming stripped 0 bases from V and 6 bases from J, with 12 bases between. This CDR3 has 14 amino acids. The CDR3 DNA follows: TGTGCCAGCAGTGAAGCGCTTCCCCGGAGCGAGCAGTACTTC. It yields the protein CASSEALPRSEQYF.